The 5 T cell receptor beta chains below all came from one sample that was sequenced in a study of shared clonotypes between healthy human individuals. Assay: immunoSEQ multiplex PCR; the TCRdb copy retains only in-frame clones and omits some. The sample contains 1 million to 1.3 million clones, about four fifths of which appear only once. The specimen sequenced was memory CD4+ T cells from PBMCs. Documented subset: CD45RA-negative fraction. The receptor set was obtained from a man between 18 and 35 years old in good health. Some clones in this sample may be carry-over from other donors' samples.

The V and J genes are TRBV30 and TRBJ1-2; no definite D call. The V end lost 2 bases, the J end lost 4 bases, and 5 bases lay between the germline ends. The CDR3 is 11 residues long. CDR1 and CDR2 (germline): GTSNPN, SVGIG (reference sequence). The CDR3 sequence is CAWSHLYGYTF. CDR3 sequence (DNA): TGTGCCTGGAGTCATCTCTATGGCTACACCTTC. The whole variable domain, remainder taken from reference TRBV30 and TRBJ1-2, is SQTIHQWPATLVQPVGSPLSLECTVEGTSNPNLYWYRQAAGRGLQLLFYSVGIGQISSEVPQNLSASRPQDRQFILSSKKLLLSDSGFYLCAWSHLYGYTFGSGTRLTVV.

The chain uses TRBV18 and TRBJ1-5; D gene ambiguous. Trimming shortened V by 3 bases and J by 6 bases, and 15 bases separated the two germline ends. Germline CDR1 is KGHSH and CDR2 is LQKENI. This CDR3 has 15 residues. In nucleotides, the CDR3 is TGTGCCAGCTCACCCGCATCGGGGTCCCGTCAGCCCCAGCATTTT. Translated, it gives CASSPASGSRQPQHF.

The chain couples TRBV10-3 to TRBJ1-1; no definite D call. The CDR3 is 13 amino acids. V gave up 2 bases and J gave up 4 bases, with 8 bases separating them. From germline, CDR1 is ENHRY and CDR2 SYGVKD. The DNA for the CDR3 is TGTGCCATCAGTGAGATTGGGGTCACTGAAGCTTTCTTT. The encoded protein is CAISEIGVTEAFF.

This CDR3 reads CASSLAFGGGEQYF. The CDR3 DNA is TGTGCCAGCAGCTTAGCATTCGGGGGAGGCGAGCAGTACTTC. V usage is TRBV7-2 and J usage is TRBJ2-7; D might be TRBD2 (6 bases). There are 14 residues in the CDR3. The V end was cut by 0 bases, the J end by 6 bases, with 12 bases between. Germline values: CDR1 SGHTA, CDR2 FQGNSA. Looking up the rest from reference TRBV7-2 and TRBJ2-7 gives the full variable domain: GAGVSQSPSNKVTEKGKDVELRCDPISGHTALYWYRQSLGQGLEFLIYFQGNSAPDKSGLPSDRFSAERTGGSVSTLTIQRTQQEDSAVYLCASSLAFGGGEQYFGPGTRLTVT.

The J gene is TRBJ1-1, the V gene TRBV29-1, with D perhaps matching TRBD1 (6 bases). Germline loops: CDR1 SQVTM, CDR2 ANQGSEA. V shed 6 bases and J shed 5 bases, with 13 bases lying between them. The CDR3 consists of 12 residues. CDR3 DNA sequence: TGCAGCGTGGAAAGGGGGGTAACTGAAGCTTTCTTT. Translation gives CSVERGVTEAFF.